This record covers a single T cell receptor (beta chain). Its matching antigen is unknown. Other DNA sequences in this sample translate to the same CDR3. This entry belongs to a study of shared clonotypes between healthy human individuals. Overall study: Donor composition was two women and three men, aged 18 to 49.

The germline gives CDR1 SGHRS, CDR2 YFSETQ. This CDR3 comprises 11 residues. V dropped 0 bases and J dropped 7 bases, with 4 bases sitting between them. It was around 180 ng DNA, 25,000 to 35,000 T cell genomes, that sorted-subset replicate PCRs used. Sequenced by immunoSEQ multiplex PCR; TCRdb stores in-frame clones only, minus some. The table shows fewer than 2.5 million clones, with over 85% occurring only once. Whole-study findings and limits: Generation probabilities were higher for clonotypes shared across all four sorted-subset donors than for unshared ones. The study sampled only blood, and tissue repertoires likely differ.

The genes are TRBV5-1 and TRBJ1-1; no definite D call. This receptor was taken from a man younger than 35 in good health. Some clones in this sample may be carry-over from other donors' samples. The sequenced sample consisted of naive CD4+ T cells from PBMCs. Subset denoted: CD45RA+ positively selected. The CDR3, as DNA: TGCGCCAGCAGCTTGGGGGTTGAAGCTTTCTTT. This gives the protein CASSLGVEAFF.